The 16 T cell receptor beta chains listed next were all sequenced from one sample in a study of blood T cell repertoires in COVID-19. Libraries were prepared by immunoSEQ multiplex PCR; TCRdb keeps only in-frame clonotypes and omits some of them. This sample yields a few hundred thousand clones, of which 75% to 90% are seen a single time; roughly 4.5% belongs to the top ten. The sample comprised peripheral blood. The receptors derive from a middle-aged woman who had recovered from COVID-19.

The chain combines TRBV27 with TRBJ1-4, with 7 bases identical to TRBD1. The V gene end was trimmed by 10 bases and the J gene end by 6 bases; junction bases not matched to a gene: 5. Germline V gene sequence: CDR1 MNHEY, CDR2 SMNVEV (reference sequence). The CDR3 extends over 12 amino acids. The CDR3 reads CATGTVDEKLFF. The CDR3 nucleotides are TGTGCCACCGGGACAGTCGATGAAAAACTGTTTTTT.

The table lists this clone with a few counts. The rearrangement joins TRBV29-1 to TRBJ1-5; 8 bases match TRBD1. This CDR3 spans 13 amino acids. Germline lookup yields CDR1 SQVTM and CDR2 ANQGSEA. V was clipped by 6 bases and J by 4 bases; unmatched bases: 5. Written as DNA, the CDR3 is TGCAGCGTCGAACAGGGGGTGAATCAGCCCCAGCATTTT. Translation gives CSVEQGVNQPQHF.

The V call is TRBV19, the J call TRBJ2-4; 10 bases agree with TRBD1. Trimming cost V 4 bases and J 6 bases; bases outside gene matches: 0. The CDR3 length is 13 residues. Germline CDR1 LNHDA, CDR2 SQIVND (reference sequence). In nucleotides, the CDR3 is TGTGCCAGTAGTAGACAGGGGGCAAACATTCAGTACTTC. Amino acid sequence: CASSRQGANIQYF.

The chain combines TRBV5-4 with TRBJ1-2; D may be TRBD1 (5 bases). Between the trimmed V and J ends, which lost 0 bases and 2 bases, there was a span of 14 bases. Looked up from germline, CDR1 is SGHNT and CDR2 is YYREEE (reference sequence). CDR3 length: 16 amino acids. The chain's CDR3 is CASSLEEGRINYGYTF. The CDR3, as DNA: TGTGCCAGCAGCTTGGAGGAGGGGCGAATAAACTATGGCTACACCTTC.

The rearrangement joins TRBV28 to TRBJ2-5; 7 nucleotides match TRBD1. Germline V lookup: CDR1 MDHEN, CDR2 SYDVKM. Trimming removed 6 bases from V and 4 bases from J; junction bases left unmatched: 8. This CDR3 is 14 amino acids long. The CDR3 loop is CASRPMTGLETQYF. The CDR3 DNA reads TGTGCCAGCAGACCCATGACAGGGTTAGAGACCCAGTACTTC.

The rearrangement uses TRBV30 and TRBJ2-4; 9 bases are shared with TRBD2. The V gene's germline CDR1 is GTSNPN and CDR2 SVGIG (reference sequence). Trimming cost V 0 bases and J 6 bases; bases outside gene matches: 6. The CDR3 length is 15 residues. The CDR3 reads CAWSVSLAGLNIQYF. CDR3 nucleotides: TGTGCCTGGAGTGTATCCCTAGCGGGGCTAAACATTCAGTACTTC.

This clone was observed a handful of times. This rearrangement joins TRBV7-2 to TRBJ2-1; the match to TRBD1 covers 11 bases. This CDR3 has 16 residues. V dropped 5 bases and J dropped 7; count of bases not matched to a gene: 10. The germline CDR1 and CDR2 sequences are SGHTA and FQGNSA. Here the CDR3 DNA reads TGTGCCAGCAGCACCCGGACAGGGGGCGCCTCAAATGAGCAGTTCTTC. Its translation: CASSTRTGGASNEQFF.

V is TRBV3-1 (or the pseudogene TRBV3-2) and J is TRBJ2-4; 9 nucleotides agree with TRBD1. After removal of 1 base from V and 13 bases from J, the junction contained 11 bases not matched to a gene. The CDR3 runs 15 residues. Per the germline V gene, CDR1 is LGHDT and CDR2 is YNNKEL (reference sequence). The CDR3 bases are TGTGCCAGCAGCCAAGCCCCCGGGACAGGGTCTACCCAGTACTTC. Its translation: CASSQAPGTGSTQYF.

The gene calls are TRBV4-1 and TRBJ1-1; TRBD1 agrees at 9 bases. After removal of 7 bases from V and 2 bases from J, the junction contained 8 bases not matched to a gene. Germline V CDR1 and CDR2: MGHRA, YSYEKL. There are 15 residues in the CDR3. The CDR3 DNA is TGCGCCAGCACACCGGGACAGGGTCCAAACACTGAAGCTTTCTTT. Its translation is CASTPGQGPNTEAFF.

This clone was found a few times. The J gene is TRBJ1-5, the V gene TRBV5-1, with D unresolved. Per germline, CDR1 SGHRS and CDR2 YFSETQ. This CDR3 spans 16 amino acids. The V and J ends lost 1 base and 0 bases respectively, with 11 bases between them. CDR3 sequence: CASSLRQSYSNQPQHF. The CDR3 DNA follows: TGCGCCAGCAGCTTGAGACAATCGTATAGCAATCAGCCCCAGCATTTT.

This clone was seen just once. The genes are TRBV10-3 and TRBJ1-2, with D perhaps TRBD1 (6 bases). V lost 4 bases and J lost 2, with 14 bases in between. There are 15 residues in the CDR3. Germline-derived CDR1 and CDR2 are ENHRY and SYGVKD. CDR3 amino acids: CAISGAGGQNYGYTF. The CDR3 DNA follows: TGTGCCATCAGTGGAGCGGGGGGGCAGAACTATGGCTACACCTTC.

The V and J genes are TRBV9 and TRBJ2-1; tentative D call: TRBD1 (5 bases). This CDR3 is 16 amino acids long. Trimming left V 4 bases short and J 5 bases short, with 19 bases between. CDR1 SGDLS and CDR2 YYNGEE come from the germline V gene. CDR3 region: CASSSPAPGRNNEQFF. CDR3 coding DNA: TGTGCCAGCAGCTCTCCCGCGCCAGGGCGGAACAATGAGCAGTTCTTC.

The V and J genes are TRBV18 and TRBJ2-2; D is unclear. The germline gives CDR1 KGHSH, CDR2 LQKENI. The CDR3 has 16 residues. Between the trimmed V and J ends, which lost 2 bases and 0 bases, there was a span of 10 bases. The DNA of the CDR3 is TGTGCCAGCTCACCAGGGCCTGCCCCGAACACCGGGGAGCTGTTTTTT. It translates to CASSPGPAPNTGELFF.

This clone has just one count. The chain carries TRBV11-3 and TRBJ1-1; no reliable D call. The CDR3 has 12 amino acids. Between the trimmed V and J ends, which lost 4 bases and 5 bases, there was a span of 8 bases. Germline V gene lookup returns CDR1 SGHNT and CDR2 YENEEA. CDR3 in DNA: TGTGCCAGCAGCTGGGCGGGTACTGAAGCTTTCTTT. The encoded protein is CASSWAGTEAFF.

The chain uses TRBV5-1 and TRBJ2-7; TRBD1 is a possible D gene (5 bases). The CDR3 length is 14 residues. Germline V gene lookup returns CDR1 SGHRS and CDR2 YFSETQ. V lost 0 bases, J lost 3 bases, and 10 bases lay in between. CDR3 nucleotide sequence: TGCGCCAGCAGCTTGGCAGTAACAGGCTACGAGCAGTACTTC. It translates to CASSLAVTGYEQYF.

The chain recombines TRBV29-1 with TRBJ1-2; D unclear. CDR1 SQVTM and CDR2 ANQGSEA come from the germline V gene. The V and J ends lost 1 base and 1 base respectively, with 4 bases between them. The CDR3 loop spans 12 amino acids. The DNA for the CDR3 is TGCAGCGTTGAAGCAATTAACTATGGCTACACCTTC. Translation gives CSVEAINYGYTF.